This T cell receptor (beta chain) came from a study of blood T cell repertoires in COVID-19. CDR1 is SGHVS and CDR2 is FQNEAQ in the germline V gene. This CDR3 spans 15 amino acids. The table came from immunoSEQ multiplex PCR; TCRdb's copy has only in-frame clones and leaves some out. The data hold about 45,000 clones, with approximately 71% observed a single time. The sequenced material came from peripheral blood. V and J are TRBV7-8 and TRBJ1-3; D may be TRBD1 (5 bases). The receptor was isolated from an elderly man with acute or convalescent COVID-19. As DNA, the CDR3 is TGTGTCACGGCGGCTGGGGCGAGCTCTGGAAACACCATATATTTT. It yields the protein CVTAAGASSGNTIYF.